These 3 T cell receptor beta chains were sequenced from one sample in a study of cytomegalovirus exposure and HLA in healthy donors. With 60 Vbeta and 13 Jbeta primers, the PCR was carried out. The method was immunoSEQ multiplex PCR; TCRdb's version includes in-frame clones alone and lacks a portion of them. The sample has roughly 170,000 clones, approximately 84% seen once. Specimen: PBMCs. These receptors came from a man younger than 35 in good health and CMV-seronegative.

The genes are TRBV12-5 and TRBJ1-1; D gene uncertain. The germline V gene has CDR1 LGHNT and CDR2 FRNRAP. CDR3 length: 13 amino acids. Between the trimmed V and J ends, which lost 7 bases and 3 bases, there was a span of 12 bases. This CDR3 is CASALGWDTEAFF. The CDR3 DNA reads TGTGCTAGTGCCCTAGGATGGGACACTGAAGCTTTCTTT.

The chain has TRBV12-2 and TRBJ2-3; the table's D call, TRBD1, was not checked against the DNA. TRBV12-2 is shown as a pseudogene. This CDR3 spans 16 amino acids. The chain's CDR3 is CASRLVSTGGTDTQYF. The CDR3 DNA is TGTGCAAGTCGCTTAGTGTCAACAGGGGGCACAGATACGCAGTATTTT.

The rearrangement uses TRBV7-9 and TRBJ2-2, with D unresolved. Trimming cost V 9 bases and J 2 bases, with 10 bases left between them. This CDR3 is 13 amino acids long. The germline V gene encodes CDR1 SEHNR and CDR2 FQNEAQ (reference sequence). For the CDR3, the DNA is TGTGCCAGTGAAAGGAGAAACACCGGGGAGCTGTTTTTT. This encodes CASERRNTGELFF.